Shown below are 19 T cell receptor beta chains from a single sample sequenced in a study of regulatory T cells in long-lasting Graves disease. Time point defined: newly diagnosed GD, antithyroid drugs for less than 3 months. Isolated PBMC RNA provided the starting material for the TCR library. Both iRepertoire HTBI primers and Arm-PCR of CDR3 regions were used to build the TCR beta libraries. TCRdb re-analysed the multiplex PCR reads in MiXCR, keeping a single row per CDR3 protein. The sample carries about 430,000 distinct CDR3 sequences, over 14% recorded once. These same records also appear under a second study, on T cells in Graves' hyperthyroidism and ophthalmopathy.

The material was peripheral blood mononuclear cells (PBMCs), obtained at new diagnosis, from a patient treated with antithyroid drugs. Receptors originate from a woman in her forties with Graves disease.

The chain couples TRBV7-9 to TRBJ1-6, with D possibly TRBD1 on 5 matching bases. CDR1 SEHNR and CDR2 FQNEAQ come from the germline V gene (reference sequence). This CDR3 is built from 14 residues. V was shortened by 8 bases and J by 7 bases, with 15 bases between the two germline ends. This chain's CDR3 is CASGPLWGNSPLHF. The DNA for the CDR3 is TGTGCCAGCGGCCCCCTGTGGGGGAATTCACCCCTCCACTTT.

This clonotype has ten or more counts. The chain has TRBV27 and TRBJ2-2; 9 positions agree with TRBD2. The CDR3 runs 15 residues. The ends lost 5 bases at V and 8 bases at J; junction bases unmatched: 9. Germline V gene data show CDR1 as MNHEY and CDR2 as SMNVEV (reference sequence). CDR3 in DNA: TGTGCCAGCAGTACACGAGCGGGAGGAGGGGGGGAGCTGTTTTTT. Translating it yields CASSTRAGGGGELFF.

V usage is TRBV14 and J usage is TRBJ2-1; possibly TRBD1 for D (6 bases). The ends were cut back, 1 base at V and 0 bases at J, with 10 bases in the middle. This CDR3 spans 16 amino acids. The germline V gene has CDR1 SGHDN and CDR2 FVKESK. CDR3 DNA sequence: TGTGCCAGCAGCCAAGTTCAGGGGAGCTCCTACAATGAGCAGTTCTTC. Its protein is CASSQVQGSSYNEQFF.

V and J are TRBV5-8 and TRBJ1-5, with a weak D call TRBD1 (6 bases). Germline CDR1 SGHTS, CDR2 YDEGEE. V lost 0 bases and J lost 0, with 10 bases in between. The CDR3 sequence is 16 residues long. In nucleotides, the CDR3 is TGTGCCAGCAGCTTGGGGGACAATTATAGCAATCAGCCCCAGCATTTT. Residues: CASSLGDNYSNQPQHF.

There are many counts of this clonotype. This chain uses TRBV24-1 with TRBJ2-3; D is unclear. CDR3 length: 15 residues. Germline V gene lookup returns CDR1 KGHDR and CDR2 SFDVKD. V was shortened by 4 bases and J by 4 bases, with 14 bases between the two germline ends. CDR3 coding DNA: TGTGCCACCAGTGACCCCCGGACCGGCGCAGATACGCAGTATTTT. Translated, it gives CATSDPRTGADTQYF.

The V gene is TRBV15, the J gene TRBJ2-5, with 7 bases identical to TRBD2. The germline V gene encodes CDR1 LNHNV and CDR2 YYDKDF (reference sequence). V gave up 8 bases and J gave up 3 bases; unmatched junction bases: 9. This CDR3 comprises 14 residues. The CDR3 loop reads CATGEGPDKETQYF. DNA of the CDR3: TGTGCCACCGGGGAGGGGCCGGATAAAGAGACCCAGTACTTC.

Ten or more counts support this clonotype. The chain links TRBV2 to TRBJ2-1, with 10 bases identical to TRBD1. V shed 6 bases and J 6 bases; nucleotides not matched to a gene: 8. CDR1 is SNHLY and CDR2 is FYNNEI in the germline V gene. The CDR3 contains 15 residues. CDR3 sequence: CASRMTGGQANEQFF. The CDR3, as DNA: TGTGCCAGCAGGATGACAGGGGGCCAGGCCAATGAGCAGTTCTTC.

This clonotype was detected only a few times. The V call is TRBV18, the J call TRBJ1-5, with unresolved D. V was pared by 2 bases and J by 0 bases, with 14 bases between. This CDR3 is built from 17 residues. CDR1 is KGHSH and CDR2 is LQKENI in the germline V gene. CDR3: CASSPAMTGYSNQPQHF. CDR3 DNA sequence: TGTGCCAGCTCACCAGCTATGACGGGGTATAGCAATCAGCCCCAGCATTTT.

This clonotype was found a few times. This sequence joins TRBV4-3 and TRBJ1-2; D is undetermined. Trimming took off 0 bases at V and 2 bases at J, with 7 bases between the two ends. Germline-derived CDR1 and CDR2 are LGHNA and YSLEER. The CDR3 runs 14 residues. In DNA form, the CDR3 reads TGCGCCAGCAGCCAAGATAGGACGAACTATGGCTACACCTTC. Protein sequence: CASSQDRTNYGYTF.

The chain employs TRBV5-4 and TRBJ2-1, with D perhaps matching TRBD1 (6 bases). CDR1 is SGHNT, CDR2 YYREEE, per germline (reference sequence). Trimming stripped 2 bases from V and 1 base from J, with 10 bases between. The CDR3 spans 15 residues. CDR3 nucleotides: TGTGCCAGCAGCTTACAGGGCTTTTCCTACAATGAGCAGTTCTTC. It translates to CASSLQGFSYNEQFF.

In its sample, this clonotype was seen many times. One junction end disagrees with the germline gene, perhaps due to a read error. The chain carries TRBV28 and TRBJ2-3; TRBD2 matches at 9 bases. The germline gives CDR1 MDHEN, CDR2 SYDVKM. The length of the CDR3 is 23 residues. The CDR3 sequence is CAGSLYLGDPDPSGTSFLDTQYF. The CDR3 DNA sequence: TGTGCCGGCAGTTTATACCTCGGAGACCCAGATCCCTCAGGGACTAGCTTCTTAGATACGCAGTATTTT.

This clonotype was seen repeatedly, ten times or more. The rearrangement links TRBV12-3 or TRBV12-4 to TRBJ1-3, with 9 bases aligning to TRBD1. J was trimmed by 0 bases and V by 5 bases; bases with no gene match: 8. The CDR3 runs 17 residues. The CDR3 DNA reads as TGTGCCAGCAGTCAGCCCGGGACAGGGAGCTCTGGAAACACCATATATTTT. Its translation: CASSQPGTGSSGNTIYF.

This clonotype was seen ten or more times. The genes are TRBV2 and TRBJ1-5; D gene unclear. The CDR3 consists of 12 residues. Trimming left V 4 bases short and J 7 bases short, with 8 bases between. Per germline, CDR1 SNHLY and CDR2 FYNNEI. The DNA of the CDR3 is TGTGCCAGCAGTGGACAATGGCAGCCCCAGCATTTT. It yields the protein CASSGQWQPQHF. The entire variable domain, with the rest obtained from reference TRBV2 and TRBJ1-5, is as follows: EPEVTQTPSHQVTQMGQEVILRCVPISNHLYFYWYRQILGQKVEFLVSFYNNEISEKSEIFDDQFSVERPDGSNFTLKIRSTKLEDSAMYFCASSGQWQPQHFGDGTRLSIL.

In its sample, this clonotype was seen many times. The chain links TRBV12-3 or TRBV12-4 to TRBJ2-3, with TRBD2 identical over 10 bases. The CDR3 is made up of 18 amino acids. Losses at the gene ends were 6 bases for V and 0 bases for J; bases not matched to a gene: 12. CDR3 amino acids: CASRPPAGGPLSTDTQYF. CDR3 nucleotide sequence: TGTGCCAGCAGACCCCCAGCGGGAGGGCCCTTGAGCACAGATACGCAGTATTTT.

The sample holds many counts of this clonotype. The chain has TRBV10-3 and TRBJ2-2, with TRBD2 identical over 12 bases. The germline V gene has CDR1 ENHRY and CDR2 SYGVKD. V lost 6 bases and J lost 4; bases outside the gene matches: 6. The CDR3 sequence is 16 residues long. This CDR3 is CAISETSGRPTGELFF. The CDR3 DNA follows: TGTGCCATCAGCGAGACTAGCGGGAGACCCACCGGGGAGCTGTTTTTT.

V and J are TRBV7-3 and TRBJ2-2; D remains unclear. V was clipped by 3 bases and J by 1 base, with 6 bases between them. The CDR3 loop spans 14 amino acids. Germline V gene data show CDR1 as SGHTA and CDR2 as FQGTGA. CDR3 loop: CASSLNQNTGELFF. As DNA, the CDR3 is TGTGCCAGCAGCTTGAACCAGAACACCGGGGAGCTGTTTTTT. The variable domain in full, completed from reference TRBV7-3 and TRBJ2-2, reads GAGVSQTPSNKVTEKGKYVELRCDPISGHTALYWYRQSLGQGPEFLIYFQGTGAADDSGLPNDRFFAVRPEGSVSTLKIQRTERGDSAVYLCASSLNQNTGELFFGEGSRLTVL.

This clonotype occurred many times. The rearrangement uses TRBV27 and TRBJ2-5; D gene ambiguous. Germline CDR1 MNHEY, CDR2 SMNVEV (reference sequence). V lost 4 bases and J 5 bases, leaving 11 bases between the germline ends. The CDR3 runs 13 residues. The CDR3 here is CASSSRARETQYF. CDR3 bases: TGTGCCAGCAGTTCCCGTGCCCGGGAGACCCAGTACTTC.

The rearrangement uses TRBV28 and TRBJ1-1; possibly TRBD1 for D (5 bases). Trimming pared 7 bases from V and 4 bases from J, leaving 16 bases between. Germline V CDR1 and CDR2: MDHEN, SYDVKM. This CDR3 region has 14 residues. The CDR3 DNA reads TGTGCCAGCATTCAAACAGGAGCGAGCACTGAAGCTTTCTTT. Translation: CASIQTGASTEAFF.

In its sample, this clonotype was seen many times. The genes are TRBV12-3 or TRBV12-4 and TRBJ2-1; TRBD2 matches 7 bases. This CDR3 is built from 13 residues. The V and J ends lost 6 bases and 9 bases, in that order; junction bases with no gene match: 8. CDR3 nucleotide sequence: TGTGCCAGCAGCCGATCGGGGGGTACTGAGCAGTTCTTC. The encoded protein is CASSRSGGTEQFF.